Listed here is a single TCR beta chain. This sample stems from a study of cytomegalovirus exposure and HLA in healthy donors. The germline CDR1 and CDR2 sequences are SGHNT and YYREEE (reference sequence). Trimming pared 1 base from V and 5 bases from J, leaving 10 bases between. CDR3 length: 13 amino acids. The PCR made use of 60 Vbeta and 13 Jbeta primers. TCRdb's table, derived via immunoSEQ multiplex PCR, lists solely in-frame clones and lacks some. The sample holds approximately 170,000 clones; around three quarters are singletons and the top ten take roughly 2.1%. The sample taken for sequencing was PBMCs. The receptor was isolated from a woman aged 30 to 39 in good health and CMV-seropositive. The V and J genes are TRBV5-4 and TRBJ2-7; D unclear. The CDR3 region has the DNA TGTGCCAGCAGCTTGCCAGAAACCAACGAGCAGTACTTC. Translation: CASSLPETNEQYF.